This T cell receptor beta chain comes out of a study of blood T cell repertoires in COVID-19. Study at large: Sites across the United States, Italy and Spain contributed samples from acute and convalescent COVID-19. Sources were T cells, B-cell-depleted T cells, or PBMCs; the material itself was cDNA or gDNA.

The CDR3 is made up of 17 amino acids. The junction had 12 bases not matched to a gene; V was cut back by 0 bases and J by 10 bases. From germline, CDR1 is SGDLS and CDR2 YYNGEE. Original processing notes: Nucleated cell counts were estimated from reference gene primer amplification. Data came from immunoSEQ multiplex PCR; TCRdb stores just in-frame clones and leaves some out. The V and J calls and clone size were taken over from that table, and D and trimming were inferred from the DNA. The sample includes 150,000 or so clones, 75% to 90% of them seen just once. The sequenced sample consisted of peripheral blood. The chain is built from TRBV9 and TRBJ1-6; 8 nucleotides match TRBD1. The sequence was obtained from a human donor in a cohort sampled during active COVID-19. CDR3 in DNA: TGTGCCAGCAGCGTAGCGGCCACCGGACAGGGAGCATCACCCCTCCACTTT. Amino acid sequence: CASSVAATGQGASPLHF.